This T cell receptor (beta chain) was sequenced in a study of OX40 agonist ivuxolimab in advanced cancers. Study-level information: Hepatocellular carcinoma, melanoma, renal cell or head and neck cancer was diagnosed in the dose-escalation patients. Study-level points and caveats: Dose levels from 0.1 to 3.0 mg/kg saw CD4+ and CD8+ blood T cells expand clonally by week 6. Partial responders at 0.1-3.0 mg/kg had among the lowest clonal expansion.

This clone was counted once. Its antigen is as yet unknown. TCRdb keeps only in-frame clones here, not all; method: immunoSEQ multiplex PCR. Of some 40,000 clones in the sample, roughly nine tenths were seen once. Specimen: CD4+ or CD8+ T cells sorted from blood, collected in a trial of the OX40 agonist ivuxolimab. The TCR was taken from an adult with an advanced solid tumor such as melanoma, head and neck, liver or kidney cancer.

The CDR3: CSVELIRLQQFF. DNA for the CDR3: TGCAGCGTTGAGTTAATCAGGCTTCAGCAGTTCTTC. V gene TRBV29-1 combines with J gene TRBJ2-1; no reliable D call. V dropped 3 bases and J dropped 11 bases, with 14 bases sitting between them. The CDR3 consists of 12 residues. Per the germline V gene, CDR1 is SQVTM and CDR2 is ANQGSEA.